The 9 T cell receptor beta chains below come from one sample, sequenced in a study of CD8 T cells in ankylosing spondylitis. TCRdb used MiXCR to reprocess the 5' RACE reads, holding one entry per CDR3 protein. The sample contains under 400,000 distinct CDR3 sequences, approximately 10% of which appear only once. Sequencing was done on a sample of blood, either unsorted or a sorted T cell fraction (not recorded which). The receptors come from a female donor with ankylosing spondylitis or in good health (not recorded which).

The table lists this clonotype with a few counts. The chain joins TRBV10-3 to TRBJ2-7, with 11 nucleotides matching TRBD1. V trimming: 3 bases; J trimming: 5 bases; junction bases outside the gene matches: 9. Germline V gene sequence: CDR1 ENHRY, CDR2 SYGVKD. This CDR3 has 16 residues. The CDR3, as DNA: TGTGCCATCAGTGAAAGGTTCGGACAGGGGGCCAACGAGCAGTACTTC. This encodes CAISERFGQGANEQYF.

Many counts were recorded for this clonotype. The V call is TRBV7-2, the J call TRBJ1-6, with D possibly matching TRBD1 (5 bases). In germline, CDR1 is SGHTA, CDR2 FQGNSA. The V end lost 5 bases, the J end lost 9 bases, and 23 bases lay between the germline ends. The CDR3 contains 17 residues. The CDR3 DNA reads as TGTGCCAGCAGCCCGCCGGACAAGTCGAAAAGGCGTTCACCCCTCCACTTT. It is translated as CASSPPDKSKRRSPLHF. Together with reference TRBV7-2 and TRBJ1-6, the CDR3 gives the full variable domain: GAGVSQSPSNKVTEKGKDVELRCDPISGHTALYWYRQSLGQGLEFLIYFQGNSAPDKSGLPSDRFSAERTGGSVSTLTIQRTQQEDSAVYLCASSPPDKSKRRSPLHFGNGTRLTVT.

This clonotype was seen only a few times. The chain has TRBV20-1 and TRBJ2-1, with D perhaps TRBD1 or TRBD2 (7 bases each). Germline CDR1 and CDR2: DFQATT and SNEGSKA (reference sequence). CDR3 length equals 16 residues. V was pared by 4 bases and J by 4 bases, with 20 bases between. For the CDR3, the DNA is TGCAGTGCTATAAAAGGGGGCGGGAGTCCGTACAATGAGCAGTTCTTC. As protein: CSAIKGGGSPYNEQFF.

This clonotype was seen only a few times. The chain combines TRBV20-1 with TRBJ2-3, with 8 bases aligning to TRBD1. V trimming: 5 bases; J trimming: 3 bases; junction bases outside the gene matches: 4. Germline loops: CDR1 DFQATT, CDR2 SNEGSKA (reference sequence). This CDR3 contains 13 residues. The CDR3 nucleotides are TGCAGTGCTTCAGGGGGCTGGACAGATACGCAGTATTTT. Its translation is CSASGGWTDTQYF.

This chain links TRBV19 with TRBJ2-2; TRBD2 matches at 14 bases. With V trimmed by 8 bases and J by 6 bases, 5 bases remained unmatched. Germline CDR1 reads LNHDA; CDR2 reads SQIVND (reference sequence). The CDR3 length is 15 residues. As DNA, the CDR3 is TGTGCCAGTCGACTAGCGGGAGGGACCCCCGGGGAGCTGTTTTTT. Translation gives CASRLAGGTPGELFF.

This clonotype occurred many times. The V gene is TRBV9, the J gene TRBJ2-7; 9 nucleotides agree with TRBD1. The germline gives CDR1 SGDLS, CDR2 YYNGEE. Trimming cost V 2 bases and J 5 bases; bases outside gene matches: 5. The CDR3 totals 14 residues. The CDR3 DNA reads as TGTGCCAGCAGCGTCGGACAGGGGATCCACGAGCAGTACTTC. It codes for CASSVGQGIHEQYF. Filled out from reference TRBV9 and TRBJ2-7, the complete variable domain reads DSGVTQTPKHLITATGQRVTLRCSPRSGDLSVYWYQQSLDQGLQFLIQYYNGEERAKGNILERFSAQQFPDLHSELNLSSLELGDSALYFCASSVGQGIHEQYFGPGTRLTVT.

This clonotype was detected ten times or more. The rearrangement links TRBV12-3 or TRBV12-4 to TRBJ2-2, with 9 bases aligning to TRBD2. CDR3 size: 14 residues. J gave up 6 bases and V 3 bases, and 2 bases lay outside the gene matches. The CDR3 spells CASSFSGSPGELFF. The CDR3 DNA is TGTGCCAGCAGTTTTAGCGGGAGTCCCGGGGAGCTGTTTTTT.

V gene TRBV5-2 combines with J gene TRBJ2-1; TRBD2 is the table's D call and was not checked against the DNA. TRBV5-2 is marked as a pseudogene. CDR3 length: 17 residues. The CDR3 sequence is CAMGLGLAGGSYNEQFF. CDR3 coding DNA: TGTGCCATGGGCCTTGGGCTCGCGGGGGGCTCCTACAATGAGCAGTTCTTC.

Many counts were recorded for this clonotype. The chain combines TRBV6-1 with TRBJ1-5, with 7 bases that match TRBD1. Germline lookup yields CDR1 MNHNS and CDR2 SASEGT. The CDR3 sequence is 13 residues long. The CDR3 nucleotides read TGTACCTCTTCTGACAGGGGCAATCAGCCCCAGCATTTT. Its protein is CTSSDRGNQPQHF.